The 30 T cell receptor beta chains in this list originate from one sample, sequenced in a study of T cell responses to AZD1222 COVID-19 vaccine. Data came from immunoSEQ multiplex PCR; TCRdb stores just in-frame clones and leaves some out. Among over 130,000 clones listed, about 92% were seen once. The sequencing here drew on peripheral blood, taken on day 0 of AZD1222 vaccination. Every receptor here comes from an adult in good health.

V gene TRBV6-2 or TRBV6-3 combines with J gene TRBJ2-5; no clear D gene. The germline V and J ends were trimmed by 4 bases and 3 bases, with 18 bases remaining between them. The germline V gene has CDR1 MNHEY and CDR2 SVGEGT. The CDR3 is made up of 16 amino acids. The CDR3 nucleotides read TGTGCCAGCAGTTTCCCGGTTGCGGCTTCAAAAGAGACCCAGTACTTC. As protein: CASSFPVAASKETQYF.

The rearrangement links TRBV29-1 to TRBJ1-2; a possible D gene is TRBD1 (6 bases). Per germline, CDR1 SQVTM and CDR2 ANQGSEA. V was cut by 0 bases and J by 7 bases, with 15 bases left in between. The CDR3 loop spans 14 amino acids. The CDR3 region has the DNA TGCAGCGTTGAAGAGGGGACACGGCTCGGTGGCTACACCTTC. Protein: CSVEEGTRLGGYTF.

V is TRBV7-9 and J is TRBJ2-1; D unresolved. This CDR3 comprises 13 residues. The germline gives CDR1 SEHNR, CDR2 FQNEAQ (reference sequence). Between the trimmed V and J ends, which lost 0 bases and 9 bases, there was a span of 9 bases. In DNA form, the CDR3 reads TGTGCCAGCAGCTTAGCCGGCGTTGGTGAGCAGTTCTTC. Its translation is CASSLAGVGEQFF. Full variable domain (remainder filled in from reference TRBV7-9 and TRBJ2-1): DTGVSQNPRHKITKRGQNVTFRCDPISEHNRLYWYRQTLGQGPEFLTYFQNEAQLEKSRLLSDRFSAERPKGSFSTLEIQRTEQGDSAMYLCASSLAGVGEQFFGPGTRLTVL.

The chain couples TRBV6-5 to TRBJ1-6, with D unclear. V lost 7 bases, J lost 4 bases, and 14 bases lay in between. Per germline, CDR1 MNHEY and CDR2 SVGAGI. The CDR3 contains 15 residues. The CDR3 coding sequence is TGTGCCAGCACCCTCGTCGGGGTTTATAATTCACCCCTCCACTTT. The encoded protein is CASTLVGVYNSPLHF.

This clone was counted once. The chain is built from TRBV7-3 and TRBJ2-5, with D uncertain. The CDR3 has 13 residues. The V end lost 4 bases, the J end lost 2 bases, and 8 bases lay between the germline ends. CDR1 and CDR2 from the germline V gene are SGHTA and FQGTGA. Written as DNA, the CDR3 is TGTGCCAGCAGCTCGAACCTGCAAGAGACCCAGTACTTC. Residues: CASSSNLQETQYF. The entire variable domain, with the rest obtained from reference TRBV7-3 and TRBJ2-5, is as follows: GAGVSQTPSNKVTEKGKYVELRCDPISGHTALYWYRQSLGQGPEFLIYFQGTGAADDSGLPNDRFFAVRPEGSVSTLKIQRTERGDSAVYLCASSSNLQETQYFGPGTRLLVL.

The chain recombines TRBV12-5 with TRBJ1-1; no firm D call. This CDR3 spans 14 amino acids. Germline V gene lookup returns CDR1 LGHNT and CDR2 FRNRAP. Trimming cost V 2 bases and J 6 bases, with 13 bases left between them. CDR3 nucleotides: TGTGCTAGTGGTTTGTACCCGACCCTCGCTGAAGCTTTCTTT. Residues: CASGLYPTLAEAFF. Together with reference TRBV12-5 and TRBJ1-1, the CDR3 gives the full variable domain: DARVTQTPRHKVTEMGQEVTMRCQPILGHNTVFWYRQTMMQGLELLAYFRNRAPLDDSGMPKDRFSAEMPDATLATLKIQPSEPRDSAVYFCASGLYPTLAEAFFGQGTRLTVV.

The chain uses TRBV7-9 and TRBJ2-7; unclear D gene. The CDR3 has 13 amino acids. Germline values: CDR1 SEHNR, CDR2 FQNEAQ (reference sequence). V lost 8 bases and J 2 bases, leaving 13 bases between the germline ends. CDR3: CASERSPTYEQYF. CDR3 in DNA: TGTGCCAGCGAGCGAAGCCCTACCTACGAGCAGTACTTC.

The chain couples TRBV6-2 or TRBV6-3 to TRBJ2-7; 12 nucleotides line up with TRBD2. This CDR3 has 15 residues. Looked up from germline, CDR1 is MNHEY and CDR2 is SVGEGT. Losses at the gene ends were 6 bases for V and 1 base for J; bases not matched to a gene: 4. CDR3 DNA sequence: TGTGCCAGCAGCTTTGGACTAGCGGGATCCTACGAGCAGTACTTC. This codes for CASSFGLAGSYEQYF.

The V gene is TRBV7-9, the J gene TRBJ2-2; D is undetermined. This CDR3 region has 15 residues. Per the germline V gene, CDR1 is SEHNR and CDR2 is FQNEAQ (reference sequence). Between the trimmed V and J ends, which lost 5 bases and 0 bases, there was a span of 10 bases. The CDR3 region has the DNA TGTGCCAGCAGCAAGTCAGATACGAACACCGGGGAGCTGTTTTTT. Its protein product is CASSKSDTNTGELFF.

This clone was recorded only once. The gene calls are TRBV5-4 and TRBJ1-4; a weak D match, TRBD1 (5 bases). The CDR3 loop spans 14 amino acids. V lost 3 bases, J lost 2 bases, and 8 bases lay in between. Germline loops: CDR1 SGHNT, CDR2 YYREEE (reference sequence). CDR3 loop: CASSSGSTNEKLFF. The CDR3 region has the DNA TGTGCCAGCAGCTCAGGGTCGACTAATGAAAAACTGTTTTTT.

The CDR3 DNA reads TGTGCCAGCAGTGAAGGGACAGCCCATTACAATGAGCAGTTCTTC. Amino acids: CASSEGTAHYNEQFF. V gene TRBV6-1 combines with J gene TRBJ2-1; maybe TRBD1 (6 bases). CDR3 length equals 15 residues. The germline V gene encodes CDR1 MNHNS and CDR2 SASEGT. V shed 1 base and J shed 4 bases, with 11 bases lying between them.

The V gene is TRBV5-4, the J gene TRBJ2-3; TRBD2 aligns across 14 bases. The CDR3 covers 19 residues. Germline trimming cut 4 bases from V and 3 bases from J; bases unmatched to any gene: 13. Germline V gene lookup returns CDR1 SGHNT and CDR2 YYREEE (reference sequence). The CDR3 protein is CASSLRAGLAGGFTDTQYF. CDR3 nucleotide sequence: TGTGCCAGCAGCCTCCGGGCCGGACTAGCGGGGGGCTTTACAGATACGCAGTATTTT.

The chain is built from TRBV7-9 and TRBJ2-1; D tentatively fits TRBD1 or TRBD2 (6 bases each). The CDR3 is 15 amino acids. Germline-derived CDR1 and CDR2 are SEHNR and FQNEAQ (reference sequence). V shed 5 bases and J shed 7 bases, with 18 bases lying between them. The CDR3 DNA sequence: TGTGCCAGCAGCCTAGGGGGACTCTCCGGGAATGAGCAGTTCTTC. The encoded protein is CASSLGGLSGNEQFF.

The chain recombines TRBV25-1 with TRBJ2-2; D remains ambiguous. The germline gives CDR1 MGHDK, CDR2 SYGVNS. The CDR3 covers 12 residues. V was pared by 4 bases and J by 9 bases, with 9 bases between. The CDR3 loop reads CASSARVRELFF. In DNA, the CDR3 is TGTGCCAGCAGTGCCCGAGTTCGGGAGCTGTTTTTT.

This chain joins TRBV14 and TRBJ1-1; the D is unclear. The germline V gene has CDR1 SGHDN and CDR2 FVKESK. This CDR3 contains 14 residues. V lost 0 bases to trimming and J lost 5 bases, with 10 bases between them. The CDR3 region is CASSQDSVRTEAFF. The CDR3 bases are TGTGCCAGCAGCCAAGATTCCGTGAGGACTGAAGCTTTCTTT.

This chain uses TRBV7-2 with TRBJ2-3, with 7 nucleotides matching TRBD2. The CDR3 runs 18 residues. V was pared by 0 bases and J by 0 bases, with 9 bases of the junction left unmatched. CDR1 and CDR2 from the germline V gene are SGHTA and FQGNSA. The CDR3 sequence is CASSLATERGPSTDTQYF. In DNA form, the CDR3 reads TGTGCCAGCAGCTTAGCAACCGAGCGGGGTCCTAGCACAGATACGCAGTATTTT.

This chain uses TRBV19 with TRBJ2-5; TRBD2 matches at 12 bases. The CDR3 length is 14 residues. Germline V gene sequence: CDR1 LNHDA, CDR2 SQIVND (reference sequence). J gave up 11 bases and V 4 bases, and 8 bases lay outside the gene matches. The CDR3 nucleotides read TGTGCCAGTAGTACTCTGACTAGCGGGGGCAATCAGTACTTC. This translates into CASSTLTSGGNQYF.

The chain recombines TRBV20-1 with TRBJ2-2; D is unclear. V was shortened by 5 bases and J by 1 base, with 2 bases between the two germline ends. The CDR3 is 11 residues long. CDR1 and CDR2 (germline): DFQATT, SNEGSKA (reference sequence). The CDR3 region has the DNA TGCAGTGCTTTGAACACCGGGGAGCTGTTTTTT. Its translation: CSALNTGELFF.

The table lists this clone with a count of one. The rearrangement links TRBV5-1 to TRBJ2-2, with D unresolved. The CDR3 runs to 17 residues. Trimming took off 0 bases at V and 1 base at J, with 13 bases between the two ends. Germline V lookup: CDR1 SGHRS, CDR2 YFSETQ. As DNA, the CDR3 is TGCGCCAGCAGCTTGGGGCACTCCCAAAGGAACACCGGGGAGCTGTTTTTT. Encoded protein: CASSLGHSQRNTGELFF.

The V and J genes are TRBV12-3 or TRBV12-4 and TRBJ1-1; D ambiguous. CDR3 size: 11 residues. Trimming cost V 8 bases and J 0 bases, with 4 bases left between them. The CDR3 nucleotides are TGTGCCAGCGCATTGAACACTGAAGCTTTCTTT. Its translation is CASALNTEAFF.

V gene TRBV5-6 combines with J gene TRBJ2-7, with 8 nucleotides matching TRBD2. CDR3 length: 17 residues. CDR1 and CDR2 (germline): SGHDT, YYEEEE. The ends lost 2 bases at V and 5 bases at J; junction bases unmatched: 15. The CDR3 nucleotides are TGTGCCAGCAGCTTCTTTGCGGGGGGACTTTCAATTCACGAGCAGTACTTC. It encodes CASSFFAGGLSIHEQYF. Complete variable domain (other parts from reference TRBV5-6 and TRBJ2-7): DAGVTQSPTHLIKTRGQQVTLRCSPKSGHDTVSWYQQALGQGPQFIFQYYEEEERQRGNFPDRFSGHQFPNYSSELNVNALLLGDSALYLCASSFFAGGLSIHEQYFGPGTRLTVT.

DNA of the CDR3: TGCGCCAGCAGTGTCGGGGCGAACTATGGCTACACCTTC. Translating it yields CASSVGANYGYTF. The rearrangement links TRBV10-1 to TRBJ1-2; D possibly corresponds to TRBD1 (5 bases). The CDR3 sequence is 13 residues long. Trimming pared 4 bases from V and 2 bases from J, leaving 8 bases between. Germline lookup yields CDR1 WNHNN and CDR2 SYGVQD (reference sequence).

The V gene is TRBV5-6, the J gene TRBJ2-2; D call uncertain. The CDR3 covers 15 residues. From germline, CDR1 is SGHDT and CDR2 YYEEEE. V was cut by 0 bases and J by 4 bases, with 10 bases left in between. Here the CDR3 DNA reads TGTGCCAGCAGCTTGGTAATTTTGGGCACCGGGGAGCTGTTTTTT. It is translated as CASSLVILGTGELFF. The variable domain in full, with the rest retrieved from reference TRBV5-6 and TRBJ2-2, is DAGVTQSPTHLIKTRGQQVTLRCSPKSGHDTVSWYQQALGQGPQFIFQYYEEEERQRGNFPDRFSGHQFPNYSSELNVNALLLGDSALYLCASSLVILGTGELFFGEGSRLTVL.

The chain carries TRBV25-1 and TRBJ1-2, with TRBD1 identical over 10 bases. The V and J ends lost 7 bases and 8 bases, in that order; junction bases with no gene match: 13. The CDR3 sequence is 15 residues long. Germline CDR1 reads MGHDK; CDR2 reads SYGVNS. CDR3 loop: CASIFWDRGFLGYTF. The CDR3 DNA reads TGTGCCAGCATTTTCTGGGACAGGGGTTTTTTGGGCTACACCTTC.

The chain employs TRBV9 and TRBJ2-1, with D maybe TRBD2 (5 bases). Trimming took 4 bases from V and 2 from J, leaving 16 bases between them. The CDR3 extends over 16 amino acids. From germline, CDR1 is SGDLS and CDR2 YYNGEE. This CDR3 reads CASSPLSGRTYNEQFF. As DNA, the CDR3 is TGTGCCAGCAGCCCTCTAAGCGGCCGGACCTACAATGAGCAGTTCTTC.

The chain couples TRBV7-2 to TRBJ2-3, with D hard to call. Trimming left V 2 bases short and J 7 bases short, with 13 bases between. The CDR3 consists of 14 residues. From germline, CDR1 is SGHTA and CDR2 FQGNSA. Here the CDR3 reads CASSLKTPHYTQYF. In DNA form, the CDR3 reads TGTGCCAGCAGCTTAAAGACTCCCCACTATACGCAGTATTTT. Supplemented by reference TRBV7-2 and TRBJ2-3, the full variable domain reads GAGVSQSPSNKVTEKGKDVELRCDPISGHTALYWYRQSLGQGLEFLIYFQGNSAPDKSGLPSDRFSAERTGGSVSTLTIQRTQQEDSAVYLCASSLKTPHYTQYFGPGTRLTVL.

V gene TRBV7-2 combines with J gene TRBJ1-5; perhaps TRBD1 as D (5 bases). Trimming cost V 4 bases and J 4 bases, with 11 bases left between them. The CDR3 extends over 14 amino acids. The germline V gene has CDR1 SGHTA and CDR2 FQGNSA. The CDR3 spells CASSSREGNQPQHF. CDR3 DNA sequence: TGTGCCAGCAGCTCCAGGGAAGGGAATCAGCCCCAGCATTTT.

The J gene is TRBJ2-1, the V gene TRBV19; 11 bases match TRBD2. V lost 3 bases to trimming and J lost 1 base; unmatched junction nucleotides: 2. This CDR3 contains 16 residues. Germline CDR1 reads LNHDA; CDR2 reads SQIVND (reference sequence). The CDR3 DNA reads TGTGCCAGTAGTATGCTAGCGGGAGGATCCTACAATGAGCAGTTCTTC. Translated, it gives CASSMLAGGSYNEQFF.

This clone was observed once. The gene calls are TRBV19 and TRBJ1-2; D is perhaps TRBD1 (5 bases). The CDR3 runs 15 residues. Deletions cut 6 bases from V and 1 base from J, with 15 bases between. Germline-derived CDR1 and CDR2 are LNHDA and SQIVND (reference sequence). The CDR3 sequence: CASRAGGLLNYGYTF. The CDR3, as DNA: TGTGCCAGTAGAGCGGGGGGTCTCCTTAACTATGGCTACACCTTC. Combining the CDR3 with reference TRBV19 and TRBJ1-2 gives the whole variable domain DGGITQSPKYLFRKEGQNVTLSCEQNLNHDAMYWYRQDPGQGLRLIYYSQIVNDFQKGDIAEGYSVSREKKESFPLTVTSAQKNPTAFYLCASRAGGLLNYGYTFGSGTRLTVV.

The V call is TRBV18, the J call TRBJ1-2; unclear D gene. The CDR3 contains 12 residues. Trimming stripped 1 base from V and 4 bases from J, with 4 bases between. Germline assignment: CDR1 KGHSH and CDR2 LQKENI. CDR3 sequence: CASSPRVYGYTF. CDR3 nucleotides: TGTGCCAGCTCACCACGGGTCTATGGCTACACCTTC. Full variable domain (missing parts from reference TRBV18 and TRBJ1-2): NAGVMQNPRHLVRRRGQEARLRCSPMKGHSHVYWYRQLPEEGLKFMVYLQKENIIDESGMPKERFSAEFPKEGPSILRIQQVVRGDSAAYFCASSPRVYGYTFGSGTRLTVV.